The TCR beta chain under discussion was sequenced for a study of T-cell memory formation after mild COVID-19 (TCRdb year 2021). Context from the whole study: TCR sequence clusters from the two donors were largely donor specific. T-cell clones expanding and contracting after mild COVID-19 in two donors were tracked by longitudinal TCRalpha and TCRbeta repertoire sequencing. The cohort was made up of two young adult volunteers, one female and one male, who were previously healthy. What the work shows at the level of the full study, not this receptor alone: Clones contracting from day 15 to 85 had balanced CD4/CD8 phenotypes, while a second wave expanding from day 15 to 37 was biased towards CD4+. SARS-CoV-2 specificity was not confirmed for the second-wave clones peaking on day 37. Some responding clones were detected in pre-infection memory, suggesting pre-existing cross-reactive memory T cells joined the SARS-CoV-2 response. Contracting CD4+ clones were found mainly in CM and EM memory subsets, while CD8+ clones were enriched in EMRA. Only a couple of mild cases were covered in the study, and larger cohorts including severe cases with pre-infection samples were considered necessary.

To note about this clonotype: Its specific antigen is unknown. Base qualities are not recorded, but no much larger clone differs from it by a single base.

Taken from cysteine to phenylalanine, the CDR3 has 14 residues. This entry keeps only the CDR3 DNA: 42 bases, framed from base 1. Based on the germline V gene (reference sequence), the CDR1 and CDR2 sequences are SEHNR and FQNEAQ. The V and J ends are trimmed by 1 base and 3 bases, leaving 9 bases between them. The run used an Illumina NovaSeq 6000. Using 5'RACE with constant-segment primers, TCRalpha and TCRbeta cDNA libraries were constructed, with sample barcodes and unique molecular identifiers added in the process. Trizol reagent was used to extract RNA from every sample. The libraries were amplified in two PCR steps, and the second step added a second sample barcode and Illumina TruSeq adapters. The libraries were sequenced on an Illumina NovaSeq using 2 x 150 bp paired-end reads. Concerning the study's data processing: Demultiplexing of reads and collapsing into UMI-guided consensus sequences were performed with migec v1.2.7. Using mixcr v2.1.11, UMI consensuses were aligned to TRA and TRB V and J templates and then assembled into clonotypes. A clonotype was counted as expanded or contracted only when both edgeR and NoisET called the clonotype significant, with the noise models trained on biological replicates. For edgeR calls, a false discovery rate-adjusted p below 0.01 and a log2 fold-change threshold of 1 were applied. As an exploratory analysis of dynamics, max-normalized trajectories of the 1000 most abundant clonotypes were examined with PCA combined with hierarchical clustering. Each responding clone was given a CD4 or CD8 phenotype based on the CD4+ and CD8+ repertoires, which had been sequenced separately. TCRdb ran its own pipeline on the public reads, namely fastp trimming at Q25 and MiXCR clone calling, and kept in-frame beta chains. Every CDR3 protein is listed once, alongside the most common genes and DNA of its rows. The authors' filters were not applied to this entry. In all, the sample holds 350,000 to 500,000 distinct CDR3 sequences, and 20% of those were seen once. The biggest ten clones account for 7.5% to 9.5% of the sample.

Ficoll-Paque density gradient centrifugation was the method used to isolate PBMCs. The sample was PBMCs or a T cell subset sorted from them (not recorded which). The source of this sequence is an adult woman who had mild COVID-19 (a few samples of this study predate the infection). The sample titles of this study are shuffled in the database, so cell type and time point are left out; the donor was told from shared clones. This chain is built from TRBV7-9 and TRBJ1-1, with the D gene call left open. The CDR3 loop reads CASSLGHGDTEAFF. The nucleotide sequence reads TGTGCCAGCAGCTTAGGTCATGGGGACACTGAAGCTTTCTTT.